This T cell receptor beta chain was recorded in a study of cytomegalovirus exposure and HLA in healthy donors. Study-level information: Across around 400 genotyped donors, about 86% landed in the Caucasian-associated ancestry cluster.

In the PCR, 60 Vbeta and 13 Jbeta primers were used. Generated by immunoSEQ multiplex PCR, the TCRdb table keeps only in-frame clones and is missing some. The table lists 95,000 to 110,000 clones, about 84% of them singletons. The CDR3 length is 15 residues. Germline values: CDR1 GTSNPN, CDR2 SVGIG (reference sequence). V was pared by 1 base and J by 0 bases, with 3 bases of the junction left unmatched. This clone is a singleton in its sample. As yet, its antigen is unknown. Findings of the study overall: Later work associated fewer than 20,000 TCR beta sequences with HLA alleles at 0.05 false discovery rate. It was in a later analysis that TCR association rates were seen to vary by HLA locus, highest for DRB1 and lowest for HLA-C.

The TCR originated in a man aged 25 to 45 in good health and CMV-seronegative. What was sequenced was PBMCs. The gene calls are TRBV30 and TRBJ2-7, with 10 bases fitting TRBD1. CDR3 protein: CAWSGGDRGSYEQYF. The CDR3 nucleotides are TGTGCCTGGAGTGGGGGGGACAGGGGCTCCTACGAGCAGTACTTC.